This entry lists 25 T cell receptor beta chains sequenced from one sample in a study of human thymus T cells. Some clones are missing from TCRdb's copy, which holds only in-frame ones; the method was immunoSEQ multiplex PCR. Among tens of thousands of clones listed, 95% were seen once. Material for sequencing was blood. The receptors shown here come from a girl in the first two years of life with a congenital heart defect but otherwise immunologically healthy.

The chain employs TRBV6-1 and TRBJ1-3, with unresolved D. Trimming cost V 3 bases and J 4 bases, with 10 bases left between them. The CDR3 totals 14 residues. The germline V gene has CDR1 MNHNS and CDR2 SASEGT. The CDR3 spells CASSDDLAGNTIYF. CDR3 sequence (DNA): TGTGCCAGCAGTGACGATCTAGCGGGAAACACCATATATTTT.

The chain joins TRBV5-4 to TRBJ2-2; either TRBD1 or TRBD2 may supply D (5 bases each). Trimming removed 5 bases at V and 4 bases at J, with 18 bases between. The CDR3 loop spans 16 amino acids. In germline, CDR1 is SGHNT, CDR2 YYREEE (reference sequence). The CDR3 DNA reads TGTGCCAGCAGTCCTGGGGGAAGCAGAAGCACCGGGGAGCTGTTTTTT. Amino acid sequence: CASSPGGSRSTGELFF.

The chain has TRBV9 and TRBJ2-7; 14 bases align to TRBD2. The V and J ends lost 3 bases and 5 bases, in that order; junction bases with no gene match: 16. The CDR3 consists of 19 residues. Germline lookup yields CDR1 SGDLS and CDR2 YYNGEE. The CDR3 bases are TGTGCCAGCAGCGCCAGCGGAGCCCTAGGGACTAGCGGGAGTGACGAGCAGTACTTC. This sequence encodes CASSASGALGTSGSDEQYF.

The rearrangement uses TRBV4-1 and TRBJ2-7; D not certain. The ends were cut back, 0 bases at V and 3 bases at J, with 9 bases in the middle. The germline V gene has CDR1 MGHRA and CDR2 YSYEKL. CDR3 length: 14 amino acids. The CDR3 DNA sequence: TGCGCCAGCAGCCAAGAGGCACGGGTCTACGAGCAGTACTTC. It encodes CASSQEARVYEQYF.

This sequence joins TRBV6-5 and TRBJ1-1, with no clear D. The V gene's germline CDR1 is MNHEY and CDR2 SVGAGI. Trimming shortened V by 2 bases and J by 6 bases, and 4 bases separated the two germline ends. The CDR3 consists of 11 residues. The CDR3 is CASSYKSEAFF. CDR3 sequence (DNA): TGTGCCAGCAGTTACAAGTCTGAAGCTTTCTTT.

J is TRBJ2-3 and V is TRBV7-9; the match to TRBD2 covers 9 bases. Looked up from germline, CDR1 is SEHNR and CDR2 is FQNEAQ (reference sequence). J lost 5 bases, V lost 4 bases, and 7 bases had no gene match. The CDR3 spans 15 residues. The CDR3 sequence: CASSSLAGARDTQYF. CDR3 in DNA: TGTGCCAGCAGCTCCTTAGCGGGAGCCAGAGATACGCAGTATTTT.

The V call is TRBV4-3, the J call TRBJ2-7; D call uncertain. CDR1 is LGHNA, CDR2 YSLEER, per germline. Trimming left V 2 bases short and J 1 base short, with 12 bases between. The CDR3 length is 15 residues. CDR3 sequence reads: CASSQLGSASYEQYF. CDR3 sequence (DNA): TGCGCCAGCAGCCAACTGGGTTCCGCTTCCTACGAGCAGTACTTC.

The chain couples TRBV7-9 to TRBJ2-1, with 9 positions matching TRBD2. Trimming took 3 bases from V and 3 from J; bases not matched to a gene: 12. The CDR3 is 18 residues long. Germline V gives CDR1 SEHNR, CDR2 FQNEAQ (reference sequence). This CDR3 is CASSLFFGLAISYNEQFF. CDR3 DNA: TGTGCCAGCAGCTTGTTCTTTGGACTAGCGATCAGCTACAATGAGCAGTTCTTC.

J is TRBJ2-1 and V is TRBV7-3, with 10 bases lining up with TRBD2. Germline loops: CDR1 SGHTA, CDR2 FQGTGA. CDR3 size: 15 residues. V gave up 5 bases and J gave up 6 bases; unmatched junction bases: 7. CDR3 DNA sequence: TGTGCCAGCAGCATGATAGCGGGAGGTGGCAATGAGCAGTTCTTC. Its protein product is CASSMIAGGGNEQFF.

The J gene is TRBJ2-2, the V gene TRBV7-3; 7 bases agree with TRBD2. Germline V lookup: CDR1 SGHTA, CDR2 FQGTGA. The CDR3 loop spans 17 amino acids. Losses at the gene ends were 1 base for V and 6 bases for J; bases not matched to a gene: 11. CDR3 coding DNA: TGTGCCAGCAGCTTAAGTGTAAGGACTAGTCACGCCGGGGAGCTGTTTTTT. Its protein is CASSLSVRTSHAGELFF.

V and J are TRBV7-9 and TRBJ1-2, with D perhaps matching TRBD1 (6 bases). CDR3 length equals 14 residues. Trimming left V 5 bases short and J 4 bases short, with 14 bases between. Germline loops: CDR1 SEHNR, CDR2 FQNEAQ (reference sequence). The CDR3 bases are TGTGCCAGCAGCCTAGGACAGTTCTTCTATGGCTACACCTTC. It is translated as CASSLGQFFYGYTF.

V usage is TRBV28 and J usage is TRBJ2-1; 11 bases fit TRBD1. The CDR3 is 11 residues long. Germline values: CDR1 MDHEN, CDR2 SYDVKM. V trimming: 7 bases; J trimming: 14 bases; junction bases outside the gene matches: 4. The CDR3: CASNGDRGKFF. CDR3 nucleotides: TGTGCCAGCAACGGGGACAGGGGGAAGTTCTTC.

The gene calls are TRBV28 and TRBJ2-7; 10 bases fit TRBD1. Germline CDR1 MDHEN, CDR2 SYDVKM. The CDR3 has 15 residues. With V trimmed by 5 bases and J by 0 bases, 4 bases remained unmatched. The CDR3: CASSGWTGGSYEQYF. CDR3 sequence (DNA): TGTGCCAGCAGTGGATGGACAGGGGGCTCCTACGAGCAGTACTTC.

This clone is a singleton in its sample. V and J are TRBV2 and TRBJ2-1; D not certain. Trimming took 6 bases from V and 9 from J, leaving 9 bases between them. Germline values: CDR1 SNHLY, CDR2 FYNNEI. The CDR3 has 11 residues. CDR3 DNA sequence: TGTGCCAGCAGCGTCTTGGGTGAGCAGTTCTTC. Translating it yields CASSVLGEQFF.

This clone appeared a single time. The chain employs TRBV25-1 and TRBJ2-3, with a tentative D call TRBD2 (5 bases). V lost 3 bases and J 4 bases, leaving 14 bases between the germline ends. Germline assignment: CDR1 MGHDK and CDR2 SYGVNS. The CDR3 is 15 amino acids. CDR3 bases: TGTGCCAGCAGTGAGGGCGCTAGCACCGCAGATACGCAGTATTTT. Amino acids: CASSEGASTADTQYF.

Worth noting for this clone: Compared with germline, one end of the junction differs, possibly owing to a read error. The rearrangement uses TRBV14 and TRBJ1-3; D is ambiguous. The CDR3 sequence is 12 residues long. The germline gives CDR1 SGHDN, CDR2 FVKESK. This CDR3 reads CASSQFSGPQTF. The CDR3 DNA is TGTGCCAGCAGCCAGTTCTCCGGCCCCCAAACTTTT.

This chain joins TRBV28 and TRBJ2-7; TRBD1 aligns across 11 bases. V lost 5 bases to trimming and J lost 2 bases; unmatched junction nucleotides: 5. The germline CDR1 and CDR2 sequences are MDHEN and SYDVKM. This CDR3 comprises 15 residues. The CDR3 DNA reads TGTGCCAGCAGTCCCCCGGGACAGGGGGCCTACGAGCAGTACTTC. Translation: CASSPPGQGAYEQYF.

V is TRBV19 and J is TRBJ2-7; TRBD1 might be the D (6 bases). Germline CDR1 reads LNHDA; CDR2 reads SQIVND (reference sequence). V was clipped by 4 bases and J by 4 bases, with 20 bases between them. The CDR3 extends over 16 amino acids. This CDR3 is CASSTFGTQNRYEQYF. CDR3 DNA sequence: TGTGCCAGTAGTACTTTCGGGACACAAAACCGTTACGAGCAGTACTTC.

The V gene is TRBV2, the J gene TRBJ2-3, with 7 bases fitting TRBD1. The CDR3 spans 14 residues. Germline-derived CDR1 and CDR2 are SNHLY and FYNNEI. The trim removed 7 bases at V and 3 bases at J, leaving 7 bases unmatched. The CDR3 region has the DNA TGTGCCAGCAACCCGCGACAGGGAACAGATACGCAGTATTTT. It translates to CASNPRQGTDTQYF.

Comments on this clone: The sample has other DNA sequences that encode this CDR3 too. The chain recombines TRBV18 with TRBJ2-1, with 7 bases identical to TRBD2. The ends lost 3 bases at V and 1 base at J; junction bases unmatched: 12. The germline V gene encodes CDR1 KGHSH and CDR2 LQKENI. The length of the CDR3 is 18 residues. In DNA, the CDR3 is TGTGCCAGCTCACCTCCTGTCGGGGCTAGCGGATCCTACAATGAGCAGTTCTTC. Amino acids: CASSPPVGASGSYNEQFF.

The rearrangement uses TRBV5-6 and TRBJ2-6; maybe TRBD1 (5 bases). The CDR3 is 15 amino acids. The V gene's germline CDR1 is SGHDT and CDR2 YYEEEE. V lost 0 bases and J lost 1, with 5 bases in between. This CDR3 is CASSLAGSGANVLTF. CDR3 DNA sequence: TGTGCCAGCAGCTTGGCAGGGTCTGGGGCCAACGTCCTGACTTTC.

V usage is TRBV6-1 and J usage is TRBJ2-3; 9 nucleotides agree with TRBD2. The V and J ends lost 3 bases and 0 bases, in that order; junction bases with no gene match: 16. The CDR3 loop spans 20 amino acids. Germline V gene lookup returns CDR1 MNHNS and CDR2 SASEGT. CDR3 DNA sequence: TGTGCCAGCAGTGATCTAGCGGGGATCTCGGGATACACTAGCACAGATACGCAGTATTTT. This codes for CASSDLAGISGYTSTDTQYF.

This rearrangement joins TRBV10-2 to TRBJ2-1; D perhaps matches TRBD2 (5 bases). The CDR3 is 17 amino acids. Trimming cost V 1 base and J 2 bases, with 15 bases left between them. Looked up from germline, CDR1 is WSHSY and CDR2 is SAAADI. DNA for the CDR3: TGCGCCAGCAGTGAGTTTGACGAGCGGAGTACCTACAATGAGCAGTTCTTC. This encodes CASSEFDERSTYNEQFF.

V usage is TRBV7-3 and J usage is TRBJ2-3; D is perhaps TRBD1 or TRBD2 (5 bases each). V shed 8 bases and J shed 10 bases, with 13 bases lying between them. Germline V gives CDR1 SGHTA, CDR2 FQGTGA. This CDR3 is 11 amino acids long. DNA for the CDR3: TGTGCCAGCCCTGGGGGAGAAGCGCAGTATTTT. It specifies CASPGGEAQYF. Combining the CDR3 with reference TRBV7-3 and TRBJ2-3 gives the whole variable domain GAGVSQTPSNKVTEKGKYVELRCDPISGHTALYWYRQSLGQGPEFLIYFQGTGAADDSGLPNDRFFAVRPEGSVSTLKIQRTERGDSAVYLCASPGGEAQYFGPGTRLTVL.

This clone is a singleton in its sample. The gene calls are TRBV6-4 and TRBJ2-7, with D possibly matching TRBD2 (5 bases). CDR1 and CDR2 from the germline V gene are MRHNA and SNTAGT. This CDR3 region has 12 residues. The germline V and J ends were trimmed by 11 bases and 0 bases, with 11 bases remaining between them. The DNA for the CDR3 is TGTGCCCGCACTAGTCACTCCTACGAGCAGTACTTC. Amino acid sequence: CARTSHSYEQYF.